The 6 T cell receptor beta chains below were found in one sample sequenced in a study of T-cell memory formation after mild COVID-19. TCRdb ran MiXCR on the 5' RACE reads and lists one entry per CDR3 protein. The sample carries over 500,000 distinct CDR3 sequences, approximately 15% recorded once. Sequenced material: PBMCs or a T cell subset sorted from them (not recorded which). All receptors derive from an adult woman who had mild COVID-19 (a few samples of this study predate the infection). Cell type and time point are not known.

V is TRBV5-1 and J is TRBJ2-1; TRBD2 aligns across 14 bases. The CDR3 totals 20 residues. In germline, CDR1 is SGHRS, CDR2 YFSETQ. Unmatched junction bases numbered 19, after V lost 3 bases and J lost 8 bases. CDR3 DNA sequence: TGCGCCAGCAGCTCCACCCCGGACCCAGGGACTAGCGGGAGAAGGTATGAGCAGTTCTTC. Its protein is CASSSTPDPGTSGRRYEQFF.

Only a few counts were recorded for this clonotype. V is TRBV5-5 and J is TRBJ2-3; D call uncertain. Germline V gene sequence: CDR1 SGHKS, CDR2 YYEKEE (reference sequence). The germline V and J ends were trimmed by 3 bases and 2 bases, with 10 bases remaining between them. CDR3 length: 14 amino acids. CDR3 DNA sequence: TGTGCCAGCAGCTGGCAATCGACCACAGATACGCAGTATTTT. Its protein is CASSWQSTTDTQYF.

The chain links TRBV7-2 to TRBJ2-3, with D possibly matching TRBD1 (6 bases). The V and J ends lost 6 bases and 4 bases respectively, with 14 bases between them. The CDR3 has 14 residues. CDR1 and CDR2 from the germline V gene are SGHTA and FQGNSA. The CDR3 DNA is TGTGCCAGCAGTTGGAGTGGGGGCTCAGATACGCAGTATTTT. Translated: CASSWSGGSDTQYF.

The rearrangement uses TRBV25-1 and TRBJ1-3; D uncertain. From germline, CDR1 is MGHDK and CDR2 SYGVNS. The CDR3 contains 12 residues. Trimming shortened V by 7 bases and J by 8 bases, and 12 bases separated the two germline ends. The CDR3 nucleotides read TGTGCCAGCAAGGGTGACCAGCACACCATATATTTT. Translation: CASKGDQHTIYF.

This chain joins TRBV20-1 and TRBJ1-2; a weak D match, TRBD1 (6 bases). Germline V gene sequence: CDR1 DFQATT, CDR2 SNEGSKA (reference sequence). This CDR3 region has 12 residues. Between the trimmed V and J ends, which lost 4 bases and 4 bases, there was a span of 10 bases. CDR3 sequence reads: CSATQGFYGYTF. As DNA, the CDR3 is TGCAGTGCTACACAGGGTTTCTATGGCTACACCTTC.

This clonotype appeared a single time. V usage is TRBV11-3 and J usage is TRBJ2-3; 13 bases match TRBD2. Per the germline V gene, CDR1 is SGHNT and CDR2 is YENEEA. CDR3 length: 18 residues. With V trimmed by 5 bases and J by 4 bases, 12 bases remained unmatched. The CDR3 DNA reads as TGTGCCAGCAGCCCATCCAGGACTAGCGGGGGTCGTTCAGATACGCAGTATTTT. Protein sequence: CASSPSRTSGGRSDTQYF.